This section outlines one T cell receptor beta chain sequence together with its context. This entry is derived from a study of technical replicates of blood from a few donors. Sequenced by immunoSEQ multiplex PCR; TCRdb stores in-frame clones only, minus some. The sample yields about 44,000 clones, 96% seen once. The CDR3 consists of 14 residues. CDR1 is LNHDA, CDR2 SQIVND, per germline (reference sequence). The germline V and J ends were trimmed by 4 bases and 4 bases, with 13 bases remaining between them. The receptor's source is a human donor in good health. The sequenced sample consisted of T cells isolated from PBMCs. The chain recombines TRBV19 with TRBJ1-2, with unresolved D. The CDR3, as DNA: TGTGCCAGTAGTAAAAGGACTGGCTTCTATGGCTACACCTTC. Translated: CASSKRTGFYGYTF.